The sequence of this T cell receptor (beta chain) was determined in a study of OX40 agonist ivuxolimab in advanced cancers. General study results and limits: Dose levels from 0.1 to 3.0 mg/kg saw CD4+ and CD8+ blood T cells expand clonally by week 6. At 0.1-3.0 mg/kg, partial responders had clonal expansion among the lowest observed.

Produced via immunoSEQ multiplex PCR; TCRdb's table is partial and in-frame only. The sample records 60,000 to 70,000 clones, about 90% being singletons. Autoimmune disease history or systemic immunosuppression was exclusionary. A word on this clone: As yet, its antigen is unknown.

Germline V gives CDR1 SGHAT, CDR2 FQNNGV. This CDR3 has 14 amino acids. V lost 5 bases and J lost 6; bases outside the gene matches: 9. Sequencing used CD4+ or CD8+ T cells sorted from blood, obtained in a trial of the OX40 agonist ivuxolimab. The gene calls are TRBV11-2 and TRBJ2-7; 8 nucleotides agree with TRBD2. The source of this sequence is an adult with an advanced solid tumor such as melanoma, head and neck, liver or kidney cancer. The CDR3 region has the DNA TGTGCCAGCAGCCTTCTGACGGGGGGGCTCGAGCAGTACTTC. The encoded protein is CASSLLTGGLEQYF.